This T cell receptor beta chain was captured in a study of blood T cells in healthy people across ages. Study-wide points: PBMCs that were unsorted prevented a conclusive naive versus antigen-experienced comparison. Investigators viewed diversity estimates from one million T cells as underestimates, the study reported.

The CDR3 consists of 16 residues. The germline CDR1 and CDR2 sequences are SGDLS and YYNGEE. Losses at the gene ends were 3 bases for V and 1 base for J; bases not matched to a gene: 10. A second PCR of about 7 to 11 cycles used a sample-barcoded 5' primer and a J-beta primer mix. TCRdb itself ran the 5' RACE reads through MiXCR, one entry per CDR3 protein. The profile shows under 800,000 distinct CDR3 sequences, around 20% of them singletons. The authors drew around 11 milliliters of peripheral blood from each donor. This clonotype appeared a few times. What it binds is not known. The rearrangement links TRBV9 to TRBJ2-7; 7 nucleotides agree with TRBD2. The source is a man between 65 and 85 years old in good health. The specimen was blood. The CDR3 sequence is CASSGHSPSGSYEQYF. In DNA form, the CDR3 reads TGTGCCAGCAGCGGGCACTCTCCTAGCGGATCCTACGAGCAGTACTTC. Drawing the rest from reference TRBV9 and TRBJ2-7, the complete variable domain is DSGVTQTPKHLITATGQRVTLRCSPRSGDLSVYWYQQSLDQGLQFLIQYYNGEERAKGNILERFSAQQFPDLHSELNLSSLELGDSALYFCASSGHSPSGSYEQYFGPGTRLTVT.